The rows below give T cell receptor beta chains drawn from one sample of a study of blood T cell repertoires in COVID-19. Here immunoSEQ multiplex PCR was the method, and the copy in TCRdb shows in-frame clones only, minus some. The table includes 300,000 or so clones, around 90% detected once. Sequencing used PBMCs or T cells enriched from blood (not recorded which). Every receptor here comes from a man in his sixties who had recovered from COVID-19. Each CDR3 is given with its conserved first and last residue. Each record gives: D gene, J gene, clone size, V gene, CDR3 protein, CDR3 DNA. A D gene is named only where the DNA matches it firmly. The size of a clone is reported for some rows only, either as once, few or many, or as a class for expanded clones.

>-|TRBJ1-2|-|TRBV4-3
CASSQGRAYTF
TGCGCCAGCAGCCAAGGGAGGGCGTACACCTTC
>-|TRBJ2-7|once|TRBV6-5
CASSYQGSYEQYF
TGTGCCAGCAGTTATCAGGGTTCTTACGAGCAGTACTTC
>-|TRBJ2-3|-|TRBV7-9
CASSRFGKGTDTQYF
TGTGCCAGCAGTCGATTCGGGAAAGGGACAGATACGCAGTATTTT
>-|TRBJ1-3|once|TRBV18
CASSQNSFRSSSGNTIYF
TGTGCCAGCTCACAAAATTCATTCAGATCATCCTCTGGAAACACCATATATTTT
>-|TRBJ2-1|-|TRBV7-2
CASSPWFTQYNEQFF
TGTGCCAGCAGCCCCTGGTTCACACAATACAATGAGCAGTTCTTC
>TRBD1|TRBJ1-3|-|TRBV23-1
CASSHPGGQDLYGNTIYF
TGCGCCAGCAGTCACCCAGGGGGACAGGACTTATATGGAAACACCATATATTTT
>TRBD2|TRBJ2-1|few|TRBV11-3
CASSSSGTSSNNEQFF
TGTGCCAGCAGCTCCTCCGGGACTAGCTCCAACAATGAGCAGTTCTTC
>-|TRBJ2-1|few|TRBV3-1/TRBV3-2
CASSFLNEQFF
TGTGCCAGCAGCTTCCTCAATGAGCAGTTCTTC
>-|TRBJ2-7|-|TRBV29-1
CSARGGQNYEQYF
TGCAGCGCCCGCGGCGGTCAGAACTACGAGCAGTACTTC
>-|TRBJ2-1|-|TRBV7-8
CASSPGSLTYNEQFF
TGTGCCAGCAGCCCCGGGAGTCTCACCTACAATGAGCAGTTCTTC
>TRBD1|TRBJ2-2|-|TRBV9
CASRTHGTAGSGELFF
TGTGCCAGCAGGACCCACGGGACAGCTGGCTCCGGGGAGCTGTTTTTT